The subject of this entry is one T cell receptor beta chain. Its antigen remains unknown. This sample is drawn from a study of post-analysis software for immune sequencing data. Background on the study: Courses of disease covered relapsing-remitting, secondary progressive and progressive-relapsing multiple sclerosis. Study observations and caveats: Significantly lower normalized Chao1 diversity was found in patients with multiple sclerosis relative to controls. Comparison of patients with controls showed 4 to 6 TRBV segments more frequent in patients, TRBV5-6, TRBV5-1 and TRBV20-1 among them. By F measure, samples from a shared preparation batch strongly co-clustered.

Trimming took off 0 bases at V and 5 bases at J, with 10 bases between the two ends. Germline assignment: CDR1 LNHNV and CDR2 YYDKDF (reference sequence). This CDR3 comprises 14 residues. cDNA libraries of TCR beta carried unique molecular identifiers. Input amounts of roughly 0.85 to 11 million T cells were used. These gave around 500,000 cDNA molecules, so each molecule approximated one T cell. MiXCR, run by TCRdb on the PCR reads, gives a single entry per CDR3 protein. Found here are 750,000 to 950,000 distinct CDR3 sequences, roughly 50% of them singletons; the top ten hold approximately 4.4%. This TCR came from a girl aged 5 to 17 with multiple sclerosis. Specimen: blood. V and J are TRBV15 and TRBJ1-2; the D gene is possibly TRBD1 (6 bases). CDR3: CATSRDIQGYGYTF. CDR3 bases: TGTGCCACCAGCAGAGATATCCAGGGGTATGGCTACACCTTC.